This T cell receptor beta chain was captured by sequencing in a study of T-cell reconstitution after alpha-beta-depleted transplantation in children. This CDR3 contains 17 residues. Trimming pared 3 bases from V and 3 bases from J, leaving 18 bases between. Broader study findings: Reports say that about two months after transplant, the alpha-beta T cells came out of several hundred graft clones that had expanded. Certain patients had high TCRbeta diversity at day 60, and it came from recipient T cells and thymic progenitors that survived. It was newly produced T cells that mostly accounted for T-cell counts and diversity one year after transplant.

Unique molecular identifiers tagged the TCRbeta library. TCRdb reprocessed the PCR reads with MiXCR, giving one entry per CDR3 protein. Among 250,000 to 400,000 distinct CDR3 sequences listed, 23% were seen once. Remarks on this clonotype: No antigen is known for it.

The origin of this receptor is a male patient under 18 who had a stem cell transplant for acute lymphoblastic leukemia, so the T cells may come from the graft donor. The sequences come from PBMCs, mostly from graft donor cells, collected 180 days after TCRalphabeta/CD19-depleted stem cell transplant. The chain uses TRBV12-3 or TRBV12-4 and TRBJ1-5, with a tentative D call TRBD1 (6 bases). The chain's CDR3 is CASSFPKGGGPNQPQHF. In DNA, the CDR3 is TGTGCCAGCAGTTTCCCTAAGGGGGGGGGCCCCAATCAGCCCCAGCATTTT.